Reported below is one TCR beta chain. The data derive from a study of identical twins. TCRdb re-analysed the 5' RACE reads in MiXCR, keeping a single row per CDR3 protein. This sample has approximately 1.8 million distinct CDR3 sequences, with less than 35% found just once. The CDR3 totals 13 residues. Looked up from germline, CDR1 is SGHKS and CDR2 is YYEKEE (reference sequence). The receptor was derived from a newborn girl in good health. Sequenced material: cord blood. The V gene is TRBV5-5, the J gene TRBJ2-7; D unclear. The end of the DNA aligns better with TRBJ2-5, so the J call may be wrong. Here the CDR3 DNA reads TGTGCCAGCAGCGTGGGCCCCTGGGAGACCCAGTACTTC. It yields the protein CASSVGPWETQYF.